Sequencing of this T cell receptor beta chain was carried out in a study of T cells after yellow fever vaccination. The overall study: In the case of low-cell-number fractions, SMART-Seq v4 Ultra Low Input was used for preparation.

The sample holds a few counts of this clonotype. Antigen unknown. In making TCR cDNA, 5'RACE template switching added a universal primer site and UMIs to it. TCRdb ran MiXCR on the 5' RACE reads and lists one entry per CDR3 protein. The sample has around 600,000 distinct CDR3 sequences; over 9% are singletons. The ends were cut back, 0 bases at V and 5 bases at J, with 18 bases in the middle. Germline values: CDR1 LGHNA, CDR2 YSLEER. The CDR3 sequence is 17 residues long. Study-wide results and limits: Though weaker, the secondary response peaked faster, on day 5 versus 15. Abundant bulk-derived clonotypes could contaminate FACS-sorted repertoires.

The receptor was derived from a man aged 25 to 40 who received the YFV17D yellow fever vaccine. The sample consisted of PBMCs, taken on the day of the yellow fever booster vaccination. The V and J genes are TRBV4-3 and TRBJ2-3; D ambiguous. The CDR3 DNA reads TGCGCCAGCAGCCAAGAGTCATCAAGAGGTTGGCAAGATACGCAGTATTTT. Protein: CASSQESSRGWQDTQYF.